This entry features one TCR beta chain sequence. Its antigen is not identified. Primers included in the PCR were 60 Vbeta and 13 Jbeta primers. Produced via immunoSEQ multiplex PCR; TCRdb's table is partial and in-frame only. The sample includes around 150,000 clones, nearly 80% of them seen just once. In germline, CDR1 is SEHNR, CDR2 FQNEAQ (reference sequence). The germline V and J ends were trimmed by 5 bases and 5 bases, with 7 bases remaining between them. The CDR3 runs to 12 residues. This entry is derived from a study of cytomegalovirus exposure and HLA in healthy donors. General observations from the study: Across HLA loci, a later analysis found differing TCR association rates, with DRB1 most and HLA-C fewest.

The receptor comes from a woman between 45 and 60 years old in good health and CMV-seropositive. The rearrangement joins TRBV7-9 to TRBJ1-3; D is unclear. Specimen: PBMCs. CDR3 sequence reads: CASSNSRNTIYF. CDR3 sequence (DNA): TGTGCCAGCAGCAACAGTCGAAACACCATATATTTT.